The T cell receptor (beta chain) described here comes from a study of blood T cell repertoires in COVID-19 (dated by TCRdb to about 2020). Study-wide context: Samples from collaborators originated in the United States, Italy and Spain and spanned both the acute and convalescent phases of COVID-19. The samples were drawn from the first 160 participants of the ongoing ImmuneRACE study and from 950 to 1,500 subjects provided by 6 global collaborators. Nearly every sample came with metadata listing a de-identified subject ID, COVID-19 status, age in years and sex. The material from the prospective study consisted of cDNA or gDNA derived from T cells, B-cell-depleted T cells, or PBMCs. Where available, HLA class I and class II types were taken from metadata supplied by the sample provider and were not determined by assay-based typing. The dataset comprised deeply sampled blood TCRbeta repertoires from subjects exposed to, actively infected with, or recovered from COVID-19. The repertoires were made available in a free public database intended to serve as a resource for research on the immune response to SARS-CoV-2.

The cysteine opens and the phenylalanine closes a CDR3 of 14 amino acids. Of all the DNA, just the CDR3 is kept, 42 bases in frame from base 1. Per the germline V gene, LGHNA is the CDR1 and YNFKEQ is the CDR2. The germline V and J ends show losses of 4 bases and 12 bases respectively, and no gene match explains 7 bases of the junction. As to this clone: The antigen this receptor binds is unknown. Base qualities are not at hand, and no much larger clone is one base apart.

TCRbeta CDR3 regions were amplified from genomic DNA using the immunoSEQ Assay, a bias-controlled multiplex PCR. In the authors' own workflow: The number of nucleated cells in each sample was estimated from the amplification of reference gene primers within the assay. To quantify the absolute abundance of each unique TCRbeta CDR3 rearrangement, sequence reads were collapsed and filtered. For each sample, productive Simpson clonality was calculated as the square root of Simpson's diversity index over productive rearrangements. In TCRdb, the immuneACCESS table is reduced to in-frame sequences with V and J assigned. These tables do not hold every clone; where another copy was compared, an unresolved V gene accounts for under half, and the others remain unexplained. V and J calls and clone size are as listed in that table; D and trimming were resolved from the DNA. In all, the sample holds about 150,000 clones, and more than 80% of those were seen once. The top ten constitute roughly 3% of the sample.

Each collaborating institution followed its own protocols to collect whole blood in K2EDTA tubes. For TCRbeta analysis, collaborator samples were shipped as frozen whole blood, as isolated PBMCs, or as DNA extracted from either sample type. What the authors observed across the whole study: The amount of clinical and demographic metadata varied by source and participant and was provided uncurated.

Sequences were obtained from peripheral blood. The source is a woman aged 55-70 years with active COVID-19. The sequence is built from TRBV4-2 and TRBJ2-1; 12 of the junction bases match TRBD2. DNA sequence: TGTGCCAGCAGCCCAGGACTAGCGGGAAGAGGGCAGTTCTTC. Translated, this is CASSPGLAGRGQFF.